The 12 T cell receptor beta chains reported below all come from one sample, sequenced in a study of patients and donors after allogeneic stem cell transplantation. TCRdb fed the RT-PCR reads into MiXCR, producing one record per CDR3 protein. Among roughly 150,000 distinct CDR3 sequences listed, about 24% were seen once. Sequenced input: blood, either unsorted or a sorted T cell fraction (not recorded which). These TCRs come from a human donor who was either an allogeneic HSCT recipient or a stem cell or donor lymphocyte infusion donor (not recorded which). It is not recorded whose cells these are; they may come from a transplant donor.

This clonotype was recorded many times. The rearrangement joins TRBV12-3 or TRBV12-4 to TRBJ1-1, with D possibly TRBD1 on 5 matching bases. Deletions cut 3 bases from V and 0 bases from J, with 17 bases between. The CDR3 totals 17 residues. The CDR3 protein is CASSLRLAGKVNTEAFF. The CDR3 nucleotides are TGTGCCAGCAGTTTGAGGCTGGCAGGGAAAGTGAACACTGAAGCTTTCTTT.

This rearrangement joins TRBV13 to TRBJ2-3; no clear D gene. The CDR3 has 12 amino acids. Between the trimmed V and J ends, which lost 3 bases and 2 bases, there was a span of 3 bases. Germline V gives CDR1 PRHDT, CDR2 FYEKMQ (reference sequence). The CDR3 here is CASSFLTDTQYF. In DNA, the CDR3 is TGTGCCAGCAGCTTCCTCACAGATACGCAGTATTTT.

This clonotype showed up just a few times. This chain joins TRBV29-1 and TRBJ2-5; 8 bases agree with TRBD1. This CDR3 has 13 amino acids. The V gene end was trimmed by 6 bases and the J gene end by 5 bases; junction bases not matched to a gene: 8. The germline V gene encodes CDR1 SQVTM and CDR2 ANQGSEA. The CDR3 is CSVPAQGAETQYF. In DNA, the CDR3 is TGCAGCGTCCCCGCGCAGGGGGCTGAGACCCAGTACTTC.

The J gene is TRBJ2-3, the V gene TRBV20-1, with 8 positions matching TRBD2. The CDR3 sequence is 16 residues long. V was pared by 0 bases and J by 6 bases, with 11 bases of the junction left unmatched. Germline CDR1 is DFQATT and CDR2 is SNEGSKA (reference sequence). CDR3 residues: CSARDASAGDLDTQYF. CDR3 nucleotide sequence: TGCAGTGCTAGAGATGCATCAGCGGGAGATTTGGATACGCAGTATTTT.

This clonotype was observed a few times. The chain combines TRBV24-1 with TRBJ2-7; 7 nucleotides agree with TRBD1. Germline values: CDR1 KGHDR, CDR2 SFDVKD. V lost 6 bases to trimming and J lost 4 bases; unmatched junction nucleotides: 17. The CDR3 totals 17 residues. Here the CDR3 reads CATSPKFKGQKQYEQYF. The CDR3 bases are TGTGCCACCAGTCCTAAATTTAAGGGACAGAAACAATACGAGCAGTACTTC.

This clonotype was counted a few times. This chain connects TRBV20-1 to TRBJ2-3, with TRBD2 matching 8 bases. Germline V lookup: CDR1 DFQATT, CDR2 SNEGSKA (reference sequence). This CDR3 is built from 13 residues. V shed 0 bases and J 8 bases; nucleotides not matched to a gene: 4. CDR3 sequence reads: CSAREGAGATQYF. The CDR3, as DNA: TGCAGTGCTAGAGAGGGAGCGGGGGCTACGCAGTATTTT.

The rearrangement uses TRBV29-1 and TRBJ2-1; TRBD2 matches at 7 bases. Germline lookup yields CDR1 SQVTM and CDR2 ANQGSEA. This CDR3 contains 14 residues. The J segment lost 1 base and the V segment lost 4 bases, leaving 4 bases of the junction unmatched. The DNA of the CDR3 is TGCAGCGTTGGGACTAGTCCGTCCTACAATGAGCAGTTCTTC. Encoded protein: CSVGTSPSYNEQFF.

V and J are TRBV7-8 and TRBJ2-1, with TRBD2 matching over 8 bases. CDR1 and CDR2 from the germline V gene are SGHVS and FQNEAQ. The CDR3 loop spans 18 amino acids. With V trimmed by 5 bases and J by 5 bases, 17 bases remained unmatched. CDR3 loop: CASSTRNPGTRTNNEQFF. As DNA, the CDR3 is TGTGCCAGCAGCACCCGAAACCCCGGGACTAGGACAAACAATGAGCAGTTCTTC.

The chain combines TRBV7-2 with TRBJ2-5; 8 nucleotides match TRBD2. Trimming at V came to 1 base and at J to 1 base, leaving 5 bases not matched to a gene. Germline lookup yields CDR1 SGHTA and CDR2 FQGNSA. The CDR3 totals 16 residues. CDR3 nucleotide sequence: TGTGCCAGCAGCTTAGGGCTAGCGGGTACCCAAGAGACCCAGTACTTC. Translation: CASSLGLAGTQETQYF.

The chain uses TRBV9 and TRBJ1-1; D gene ambiguous. Trimming pared 0 bases from V and 3 bases from J, leaving 9 bases between. CDR3 length equals 14 residues. The V gene's germline CDR1 is SGDLS and CDR2 YYNGEE. The DNA for the CDR3 is TGTGCCAGCAGCGTAGAAGGGTTAGACACTGAAGCTTTCTTT. Translating gives CASSVEGLDTEAFF.

V usage is TRBV5-1 and J usage is TRBJ2-1, with TRBD2 identical over 12 bases. This CDR3 contains 17 residues. With 0 bases clipped from V and 3 bases from J, the junction kept 4 bases outside the gene matches. Germline V gives CDR1 SGHRS, CDR2 YFSETQ. The CDR3 region is CASSLAPSGGDYNEQFF. Written as DNA, the CDR3 is TGCGCCAGCAGCTTGGCCCCTAGCGGGGGGGACTACAATGAGCAGTTCTTC.

This clonotype was observed a handful of times. The chain couples TRBV6-2 or TRBV6-3 to TRBJ2-1, with 10 bases fitting TRBD1. The CDR3 consists of 15 residues. Germline CDR1 reads MNHEY; CDR2 reads SVGEGT. With V trimmed by 6 bases and J by 1 base, 3 bases remained unmatched. The CDR3 DNA reads TGTGCCAGCAGAGGGACAGGGGTGTCCTACAATGAGCAGTTCTTC. Protein product: CASRGTGVSYNEQFF.